The source of this TCR beta chain is a study of T cells in Graves' hyperthyroidism and ophthalmopathy. Study-wide background: Pretreatment peripheral blood was obtained at initial diagnosis.

TCR beta CDR3 region amplification was performed from RNA transcripts. RT-PCR in the first round (using the HTBI primer set) targeted the TCR CDR3. TCRdb used MiXCR to reprocess the multiplex PCR reads, holding one entry per CDR3 protein. Here the sample spans approximately 100,000 distinct CDR3 sequences, over 45% being singletons. Clinical symptoms, serum thyroxine, TRAb, thyroid ultrasound and orbital computed tomography established diagnosis. V lost 4 bases and J lost 6; bases outside the gene matches: 4. Germline CDR1 reads SQVTM; CDR2 reads ANQGSEA. The CDR3 has 12 amino acids. Many counts were recorded for this clonotype.

The chain employs TRBV29-1 and TRBJ2-7; 9 positions match TRBD2. Source material: blood. This clonotype was sampled from a middle-aged man with Graves' hyperthyroidism. The CDR3 spells CSVVSGSREQYF. The CDR3 region has the DNA TGCAGCGTTGTTAGCGGGAGTCGCGAGCAGTACTTC.